Sequencing of this T cell receptor beta chain was carried out in a study of cytomegalovirus exposure and HLA in healthy donors. A remark on this clone: As yet, its antigen is unknown.

The CDR3 spans 14 residues. V was pared by 6 bases and J by 4 bases, with 5 bases of the junction left unmatched. From germline, CDR1 is MDHEN and CDR2 SYDVKM. General study findings and limits: The analysis excluded some indistinguishable V segments, including TRBV6-2 and TRBV6-3. The study assumed roughly uniform donor sequencing depth for presence/absence analyses. What was likely a sequencing artifact was a cluster of highly shared sequence variants.

PCR involved 60 Vbeta and 13 Jbeta primers. The repertoire was sequenced with immunoSEQ multiplex PCR; TCRdb's copy has only in-frame clones and lacks some. The sample has fewer than 200,000 clones, roughly four fifths seen once; the top ten hold less than 0.65%. This receptor was taken from a woman aged 45-59 years in good health and CMV-seronegative. The sample was PBMCs. The J gene is TRBJ2-7, the V gene TRBV28, with 11 positions matching TRBD2. This chain's CDR3 is CASRGLAEKYEQYF. The CDR3, as DNA: TGTGCCAGCAGGGGACTAGCGGAGAAATACGAGCAGTACTTC.